This entry is about one T cell receptor (beta chain). As yet, its antigen is unknown. This sample was taken from a study of cytomegalovirus exposure and HLA in healthy donors. Both 60 Vbeta primers and 13 Jbeta primers went into the PCR. In the authors' workflow: Later, roughly 86 million unique TCR beta chains were counted in an analysis, and some 10 million of them were shared. The protocol was immunoSEQ multiplex PCR, while the TCRdb copy is restricted to in-frame clones and leaves out a portion. V and J calls and clone size come straight from that table; D and trimming were deduced from the DNA. The sample shows about 190,000 clones, around 83% of them seen only once. With 5 bases clipped from V and 4 bases from J, the junction kept 12 bases outside the gene matches. Per the germline V gene, CDR1 is SGHDN and CDR2 is FVKESK. This CDR3 comprises 17 residues. The study, taken as a whole, reports: Common viral pathogens seemed, in a later analysis, to connect with several of the most significant clusters.

Material: PBMCs. This sequence originates from a man aged 40-49 years in good health and CMV-seropositive. The chain recombines TRBV14 with TRBJ2-7; 12 bases are shared with TRBD1. CDR3 in DNA: TGTGCCAGCAGCAACGCCCCGGGACAGGGGGCTTGGTACGAGCAGTACTTC. The encoded protein is CASSNAPGQGAWYEQYF.